Listed below are T cell receptor beta chains from one sample, sequenced in a study of blood T cell repertoires in COVID-19. Method: immunoSEQ multiplex PCR; TCRdb's copy keeps in-frame clones and lacks some. The sample holds 310,000 or so clones; more than 75% are singletons and the top ten take approximately 4%. Sample: peripheral blood. These receptors were taken from a woman aged 50 to 60 with active or convalescent COVID-19. Both conserved end residues are part of each CDR3. D genes are given only for firm matches. Where a row states a size, it is once, few, many or the class of an expanded clone; other rows omit it.

CDR3 protein,CDR3 DNA,V gene,D gene,clone size,J gene
CASSLSGGPSEAFF,TGTGCCAGCAGCTTATCGGGGGGCCCCAGTGAAGCTTTCTTT,TRBV7-2,.,.,TRBJ1-1
CAWKLRWEANYGYTF,TGTGCCTGGAAGCTTCGGTGGGAGGCTAACTATGGCTACACCTTC,TRBV30,.,.,TRBJ1-2
CASSPADSYTEAFF,TGCGCCAGCAGCCCCGCGGACAGTTACACTGAAGCTTTCTTT,TRBV4-3,.,.,TRBJ1-1
CASSLGGDGGYTEAFF,TGTGCCAGCAGCTTAGGTGGGGATGGGGGCTACACTGAAGCTTTCTTT,TRBV13,.,.,TRBJ1-1
CATSDSYRGHNEQFF,TGTGCCACCAGTGACTCTTACAGGGGGCACAATGAGCAGTTCTTC,TRBV24-1,TRBD1,once,TRBJ2-1
CASSLAGYGYTF,TGTGCCAGCAGCTTGGCAGGCTATGGCTACACCTTC,TRBV5-5,.,.,TRBJ1-2
CASSLTGTRGSYNEQFF,TGTGCCAGCAGTCTTACCGGGACTAGGGGGAGTTACAATGAGCAGTTCTTC,TRBV6-6,TRBD2,few,TRBJ2-1
CASSHPPGGIYSYTF,TGCGCCAGCAGCCACCCCCCAGGGGGGATTTATAGCTACACCTTC,TRBV4-1,TRBD1,.,TRBJ1-2
CASSLGSGGTGELFF,TGTGCCAGCAGCTTAGGATCAGGGGGCACCGGGGAGCTGTTTTTT,TRBV7-9,TRBD1,.,TRBJ2-2
CASSPGTGIITEAFF,TGTGCCAGCAGCCCCGGGACAGGGATAATCACTGAAGCTTTCTTT,TRBV6-5,TRBD1,few,TRBJ1-1
CASSPGLDEKLFF,TGCGCCAGCAGCCCAGGACTGGATGAAAAACTGTTTTTT,TRBV5-1,.,.,TRBJ1-4
CASSQTTVEGPKLFF,TGCGCCAGCAGCCAAACGACGGTGGAGGGTCCAAAACTGTTTTTT,TRBV4-1,.,once,TRBJ1-4
CASSPPVSGGHGNTIYF,TGTGCCAGCTCACCACCGGTCTCAGGGGGACATGGAAACACCATATATTTT,TRBV18,TRBD1,few,TRBJ1-3
CASSQDLTSGTDTQYF,TGCGCCAGCAGCCAAGATTTGACTAGCGGCACAGATACGCAGTATTTT,TRBV4-1,TRBD2,.,TRBJ2-3
CASLYLLLSGYGYTF,TGTGCCTCTTTATATCTACTCCTGTCTGGCTATGGCTACACCTTC,TRBV30,.,few,TRBJ1-2
CASSLAHYPTDTQYF,TGTGCCAGCAGCTTAGCACATTACCCCACAGATACGCAGTATTTT,TRBV11-2,.,.,TRBJ2-3
CASSLAGEDTQYF,TGTGCCAGCAGTTTGGCAGGGGAAGATACGCAGTATTTT,TRBV5-5,.,once,TRBJ2-3
CASSQAGTVQFF,TGTGCCAGCAGCCAGGCGGGGACAGTGCAGTTCTTC,TRBV14,.,.,TRBJ2-1
CASSPGTSGVRTDTQYF,TGCGCCAGCAGCCCCGGGACTAGCGGGGTTAGAACAGATACGCAGTATTTT,TRBV4-3,TRBD2,.,TRBJ2-3
CASSDWAPQETQYF,TGTGCCAGCAGTGATTGGGCGCCACAAGAGACCCAGTACTTC,TRBV14,.,.,TRBJ2-5
CASSERGSSGELFF,TGTGCCAGCAGTGAAAGGGGGTCGTCTGGGGAGCTGTTTTTT,TRBV6-1,.,.,TRBJ2-2
CASSQDYRGYEQYF,TGTGCCAGCAGCCAAGACTACAGGGGCTACGAGCAGTACTTC,TRBV14,TRBD1,.,TRBJ2-7
CASSRRGGPEAFF,TGTGCCAGCAGCCGCAGGGGTGGTCCTGAAGCTTTCTTT,TRBV9,.,once,TRBJ1-1
CASSSPGQIYTF,TGTGCCAGCAGTTCCCCGGGACAGATTTACACCTTC,TRBV12-3/TRBV12-4,TRBD1,few,TRBJ1-2
CASSIGLAGEGEQYF,TGTGCCAGTAGTATAGGACTAGCGGGAGAGGGCGAGCAGTACTTC,TRBV19,TRBD2,.,TRBJ2-7
CASRDGPPGQGSYEQYF,TGTGCCAGCAGAGACGGACCCCCGGGACAGGGATCCTACGAGCAGTACTTC,TRBV6-4,TRBD1,.,TRBJ2-7
CASSRSGLAANTGELFF,TGTGCCAGCAGCCGATCGGGACTAGCGGCTAACACCGGGGAGCTGTTTTTT,TRBV3-1/TRBV3-2,TRBD2,.,TRBJ2-2
CASSQGTGSGQPQHF,TGTGCCAGCAGCCAAGGGACAGGTTCAGGACAGCCCCAGCATTTT,TRBV3-1/TRBV3-2,TRBD1,.,TRBJ1-5
CSVVRGLEAFF,TGCAGCGTTGTCAGGGGGCTTGAAGCTTTCTTT,TRBV29-1,TRBD1,.,TRBJ1-1
CASMESNTEAFF,TGCGCCAGCATGGAGTCCAACACTGAAGCTTTCTTT,TRBV5-1,.,.,TRBJ1-1
CASSPPTVYEQYF,TGTGCCAGCAGCCCGCCGACAGTGTACGAGCAGTACTTC,TRBV12-3/TRBV12-4,.,.,TRBJ2-7
CASSIWGDTEAFF,TGTGCCAGTAGTATATGGGGAGACACTGAAGCTTTCTTT,TRBV19,.,.,TRBJ1-1
CAICKGSGSYEQYF,TGTGCTATTTGCAAGGGCTCGGGATCCTACGAGCAGTACTTC,TRBV28,.,.,TRBJ2-7
CASSLTLSGLAGGSEQFF,TGTGCCAGCAGCTTAACCTTATCTGGGCTAGCGGGGGGCAGTGAGCAGTTCTTC,TRBV7-3,TRBD2,.,TRBJ2-1
CASSLGAGAGTDTQYF,TGTGCCAGCAGCTTAGGAGCGGGAGCCGGCACAGATACGCAGTATTTT,TRBV7-8,TRBD2,once,TRBJ2-3
CASSAGGKAFF,TGTGCCAGCAGCGCCGGGGGTAAAGCTTTCTTT,TRBV11-2,.,.,TRBJ1-1
CASSIDHTDNRRLAQHF,TGTGCCAGTAGTATAGATCACACGGACAACCGCAGGTTAGCCCAGCATTTT,TRBV19,.,.,TRBJ1-5
CASSYFQVNTEAFF,TGTGCCAGCAGTTATTTCCAGGTGAACACTGAAGCTTTCTTT,TRBV6-2/TRBV6-3,.,.,TRBJ1-1
CASSPGVTGGYTF,TGTGCCAGCTCACCTGGAGTGACAGGGGGCTACACCTTC,TRBV18,TRBD1,.,TRBJ1-2
CASTRETGELFF,TGTGCCAGCACAAGGGAGACCGGGGAGCTGTTTTTT,TRBV6-6,.,.,TRBJ2-2